These T cell receptor beta chains were read from a single sample in a study of CD8+CD57+ T cells in acquired aplastic anemia. TCRdb called the reads again in MiXCR, with one record for every CDR3 protein. The sample holds 260,000 or so distinct CDR3 sequences, more than 45% seen once. Sequencing was performed on sorted CD4+, CD8+, or CD8+CD57+ T cells (not recorded which) from PBMCs. The receptors originated from a human donor with aplastic anemia. Both conserved end residues are part of each CDR3.

cdr3_aa	cdr3_length	v_call	j_call
CASSKGQMNTEAFF	14	TRBV27	TRBJ1-1
CSARGGGVPYEQYF	14	TRBV20-1	TRBJ2-7
CSAGGGTRQETQYF	14	TRBV20-1	TRBJ2-5
CASSPPSSEGETQYF	15	TRBV2	TRBJ2-5
CSAQLAGGSNEQFF	14	TRBV20-1	TRBJ2-1
CASSIAGTGSYEQYF	15	TRBV9	TRBJ2-7
CASSQGERIYEQYF	14	TRBV4-1	TRBJ2-7
CASSDGTETQETQYF	15	TRBV5-8	TRBJ2-5
CASSMLDSLNEKLFF	15	TRBV19	TRBJ1-4
CASSLGQGTNNEQFF	15	TRBV13	TRBJ2-1
CSASWDTDNSPLHF	14	TRBV20-1	TRBJ1-6
CATSDHATGNQYF	13	TRBV24-1	TRBJ2-4
CASSESGRGLTFF	13	TRBV25-1	TRBJ1-1
CASSLDGGDQETQYF	15	TRBV7-2	TRBJ2-5
CSASLPGGGYEQYF	14	TRBV20-1	TRBJ2-7
CASSLAGGSGYTF	13	TRBV7-2	TRBJ1-2
CASSDPGQATEAFF	14	TRBV9	TRBJ1-1
CASSVDTGGASNSPLHF	17	TRBV9	TRBJ1-6
CASTWLGDETQYF	13	TRBV7-9	TRBJ2-5
CASSQRTRAEKLFF	14	TRBV7-2	TRBJ1-4
CASAFRGEESATQYF	15	TRBV4-1	TRBJ2-5
CASSLPTSGVPDGELFF	17	TRBV7-8	TRBJ2-2
CASSPSEGPQETQYF	15	TRBV13	TRBJ2-5
CASSFSSRAGSQPLHF	16	TRBV7-2	TRBJ1-6
CAGSPQGYQETQYF	14	TRBV27	TRBJ2-5
CATSDSAETQYF	12	TRBV24-1	TRBJ2-5
CASTDSGREGGYEKLFF	17	TRBV24-1	TRBJ1-4
CSATVPGPMNTEAFF	15	TRBV20-1	TRBJ1-1